This TCR beta chain was captured in a study of blood T cells in healthy people across ages. Then a second PCR, running roughly 7 to 11 cycles, was carried out with a sample-barcoded 5' primer and a J-beta primer mix. TCRdb ran MiXCR on the 5' RACE reads and lists one entry per CDR3 protein. This table holds 1,800,000 or so distinct CDR3 sequences, 30% to 40% found once. The amount of total RNA extracted per sample was at least 5 micrograms. The junction had 19 bases not matched to a gene; V was cut back by 2 bases and J by 6 bases. Per the germline V gene, CDR1 is DFQATT and CDR2 is SNEGSKA (reference sequence). The CDR3 spans 18 residues.

The chain joins TRBV20-1 to TRBJ2-1, with TRBD1 identical over 7 bases. This TCR came from a human donor in good health. Material for sequencing was blood. The CDR3 DNA reads TGCAGTGCTAGACCCCCCACAGGGGCCGGACCTTTCGGCAATGAGCAGTTCTTC. Its protein product is CSARPPTGAGPFGNEQFF.